The source of this T cell receptor (beta chain) is a study of T cells in Graves' hyperthyroidism and ophthalmopathy. Study-level background: The blood sample was taken at first diagnosis, before treatment began.

The table lists this clonotype with a few counts. What it recognizes is unknown. This CDR3 is 17 amino acids long. V lost 3 bases and J 2 bases, leaving 16 bases between the germline ends. Germline V gene sequence: CDR1 SEHNR, CDR2 FQNEAQ (reference sequence). Study-level findings and limits: Blood shared most expanded thyroid clonotypes above 0.001.

RNA transcripts provided the source from which TCR beta CDR3 regions were amplified. When the TCR CDR3 underwent first-round RT-PCR, the HTBI primer set was used. Using its own MiXCR run on the multiplex PCR reads, TCRdb lists one record per CDR3 protein. The data show 600,000 or so distinct CDR3 sequences, about 17% seen once. Sequenced input: blood. The gene calls are TRBV7-9 and TRBJ1-4, with D perhaps TRBD1 (6 bases). The TCR originated in a woman in her twenties or thirties with Graves' hyperthyroidism. CDR3 nucleotide sequence: TGTGCCAGCAGCTTCTTTAGGGGGACACCCACTAATGAAAAACTGTTTTTT. Translating it yields CASSFFRGTPTNEKLFF.